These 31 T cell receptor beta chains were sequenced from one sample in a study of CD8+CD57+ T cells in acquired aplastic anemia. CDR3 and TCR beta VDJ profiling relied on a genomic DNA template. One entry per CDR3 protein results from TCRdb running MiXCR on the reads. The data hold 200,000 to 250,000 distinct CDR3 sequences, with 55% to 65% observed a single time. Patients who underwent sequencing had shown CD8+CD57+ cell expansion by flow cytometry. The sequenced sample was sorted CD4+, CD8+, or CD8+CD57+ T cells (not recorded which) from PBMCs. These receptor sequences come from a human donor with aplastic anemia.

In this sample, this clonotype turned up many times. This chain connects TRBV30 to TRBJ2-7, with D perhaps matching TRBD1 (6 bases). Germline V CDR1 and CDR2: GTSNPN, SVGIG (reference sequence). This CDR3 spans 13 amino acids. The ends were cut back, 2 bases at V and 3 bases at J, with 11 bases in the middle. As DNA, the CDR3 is TGTGCCTGGAGTCCGGGACACCTCTACGAGCAGTACTTC. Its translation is CAWSPGHLYEQYF. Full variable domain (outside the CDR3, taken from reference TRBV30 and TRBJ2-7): SQTIHQWPATLVQPVGSPLSLECTVEGTSNPNLYWYRQAAGRGLQLLFYSVGIGQISSEVPQNLSASRPQDRQFILSSKKLLLSDSGFYLCAWSPGHLYEQYFGPGTRLTVT.

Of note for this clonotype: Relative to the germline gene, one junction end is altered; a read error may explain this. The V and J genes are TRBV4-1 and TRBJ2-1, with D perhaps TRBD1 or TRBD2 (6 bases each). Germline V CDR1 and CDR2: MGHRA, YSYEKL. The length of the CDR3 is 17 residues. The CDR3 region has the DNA TGTGCCAGCAGCCCCCTCGGGTCTACGGGGGCGGTCGATGAGCAGTTCTTC. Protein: CASSPLGSTGAVDEQFF.

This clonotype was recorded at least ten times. The CDR3 is CASNQGARVTDTQYF. For the CDR3, the DNA is TGTGCCAGCAACCAGGGGGCGAGAGTTACAGATACGCAGTATTTT. This chain uses TRBV12-3 or TRBV12-4 with TRBJ2-3, with TRBD1 matching 8 bases. J was trimmed by 3 bases and V by 7 bases; bases with no gene match: 9. The CDR3 covers 15 residues.

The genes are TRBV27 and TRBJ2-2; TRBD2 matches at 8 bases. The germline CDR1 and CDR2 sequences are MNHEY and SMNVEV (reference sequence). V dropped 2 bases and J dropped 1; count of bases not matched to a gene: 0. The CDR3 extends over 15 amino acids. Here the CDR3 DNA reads TGTGCCAGCAGTTTAGCGGGGGGGAACACCGGGGAGCTGTTTTTT. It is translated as CASSLAGGNTGELFF.

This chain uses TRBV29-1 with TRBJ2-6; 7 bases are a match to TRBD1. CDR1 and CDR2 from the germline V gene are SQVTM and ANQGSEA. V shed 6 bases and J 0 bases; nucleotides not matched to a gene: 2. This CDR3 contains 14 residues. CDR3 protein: CSVGQSSGANVLTF. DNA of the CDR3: TGCAGCGTGGGACAGAGCTCTGGGGCCAACGTCCTGACTTTC.

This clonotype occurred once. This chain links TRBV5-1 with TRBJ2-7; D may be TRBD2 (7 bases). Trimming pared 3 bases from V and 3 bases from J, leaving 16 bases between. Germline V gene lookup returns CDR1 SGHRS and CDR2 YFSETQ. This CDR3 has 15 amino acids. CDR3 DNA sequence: TGCGCCAGCAGCTGGGCGGGGGAAGGGGGCTACGAGCAGTACTTC. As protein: CASSWAGEGGYEQYF.

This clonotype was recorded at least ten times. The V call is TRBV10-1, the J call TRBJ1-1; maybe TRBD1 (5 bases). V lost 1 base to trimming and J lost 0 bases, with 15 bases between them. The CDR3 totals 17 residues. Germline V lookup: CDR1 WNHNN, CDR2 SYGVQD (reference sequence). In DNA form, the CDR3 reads TGCGCCAGCAGTGAGTACCTGACAGAGCTGATGAACACTGAAGCTTTCTTT. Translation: CASSEYLTELMNTEAFF.

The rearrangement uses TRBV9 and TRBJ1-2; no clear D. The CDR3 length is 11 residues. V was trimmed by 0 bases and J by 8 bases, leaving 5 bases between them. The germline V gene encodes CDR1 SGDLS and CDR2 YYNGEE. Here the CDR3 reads CASSVGEGYTF. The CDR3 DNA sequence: TGTGCCAGCAGCGTAGGGGAGGGCTACACCTTC.

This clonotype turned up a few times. CDR3 sequence (DNA): TGCAGCGTTAGGGACAGGGGGAGCTACAATGAGCAGTTCTTC. Protein sequence: CSVRDRGSYNEQFF. This chain links TRBV29-1 with TRBJ2-1; 11 nucleotides line up with TRBD1. This CDR3 has 14 amino acids. Germline CDR1 SQVTM, CDR2 ANQGSEA. V lost 5 bases to trimming and J lost 3 bases; unmatched junction nucleotides: 3.

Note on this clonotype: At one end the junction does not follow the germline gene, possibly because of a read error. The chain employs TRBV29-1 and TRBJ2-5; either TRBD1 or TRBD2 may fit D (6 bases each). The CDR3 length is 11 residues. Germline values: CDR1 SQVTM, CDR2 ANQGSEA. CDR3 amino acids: CSVERDKRSNF. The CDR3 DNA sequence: TGCAGCGTTGAGCGGGACAAGCGGAGTAACTTC.

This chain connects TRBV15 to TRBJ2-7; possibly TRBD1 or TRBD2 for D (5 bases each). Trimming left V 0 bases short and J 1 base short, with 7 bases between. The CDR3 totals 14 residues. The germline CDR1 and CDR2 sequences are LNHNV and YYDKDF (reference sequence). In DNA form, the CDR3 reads TGTGCCACCAGCAGAGACAGGGAGTCCTACGAGCAGTACTTC. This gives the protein CATSRDRESYEQYF.

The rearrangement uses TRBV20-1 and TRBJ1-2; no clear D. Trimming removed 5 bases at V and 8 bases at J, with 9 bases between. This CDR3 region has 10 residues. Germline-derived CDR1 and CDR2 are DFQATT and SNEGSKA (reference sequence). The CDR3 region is CSAPLGGYTF. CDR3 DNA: TGCAGTGCTCCCCTTGGAGGCTACACCTTC.

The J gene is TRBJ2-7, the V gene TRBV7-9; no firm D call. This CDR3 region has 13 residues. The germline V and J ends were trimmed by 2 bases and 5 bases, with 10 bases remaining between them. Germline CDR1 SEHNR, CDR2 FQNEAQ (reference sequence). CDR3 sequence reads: CASSLSRVNEQYF. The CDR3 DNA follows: TGTGCCAGCAGCTTATCTAGGGTTAACGAGCAGTACTTC.

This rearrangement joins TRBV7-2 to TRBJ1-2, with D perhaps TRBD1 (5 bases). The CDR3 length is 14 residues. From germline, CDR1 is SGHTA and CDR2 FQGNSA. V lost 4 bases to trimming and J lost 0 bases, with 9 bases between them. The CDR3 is CASSSGAANYGYTF. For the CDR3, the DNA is TGTGCCAGCAGCTCCGGGGCAGCTAACTATGGCTACACCTTC.

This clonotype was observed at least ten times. The CDR3 reads CASSPEVMATSYEQYF. Here the CDR3 DNA reads TGTGCCAGCAGTCCCGAGGTTATGGCCACCTCCTACGAGCAGTACTTC. V and J are TRBV27 and TRBJ2-7, with D unresolved. Trimming cost V 5 bases and J 0 bases, with 17 bases left between them. Germline V CDR1 and CDR2: MNHEY, SMNVEV (reference sequence). This CDR3 has 16 amino acids.

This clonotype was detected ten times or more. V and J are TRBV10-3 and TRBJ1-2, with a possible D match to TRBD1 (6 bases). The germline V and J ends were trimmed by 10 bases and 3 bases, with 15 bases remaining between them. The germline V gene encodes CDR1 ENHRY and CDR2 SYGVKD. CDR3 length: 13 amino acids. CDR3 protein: CATQKKGDYGYTF. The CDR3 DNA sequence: TGTGCCACCCAGAAAAAGGGGGACTATGGCTACACCTTC.

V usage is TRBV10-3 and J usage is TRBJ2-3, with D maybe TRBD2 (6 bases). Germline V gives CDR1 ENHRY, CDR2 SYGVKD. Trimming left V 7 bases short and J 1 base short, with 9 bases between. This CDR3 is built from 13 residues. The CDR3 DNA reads TGTGCCATCACGGGAGCCGGCACAGATACGCAGTATTTT. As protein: CAITGAGTDTQYF.

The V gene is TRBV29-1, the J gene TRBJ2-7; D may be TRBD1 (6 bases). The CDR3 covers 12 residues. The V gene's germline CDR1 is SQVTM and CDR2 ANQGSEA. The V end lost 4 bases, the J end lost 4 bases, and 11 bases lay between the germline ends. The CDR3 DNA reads TGCAGCGTTGCCCCCCAGGGGTACGAGCAGTACTTC. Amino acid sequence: CSVAPQGYEQYF.

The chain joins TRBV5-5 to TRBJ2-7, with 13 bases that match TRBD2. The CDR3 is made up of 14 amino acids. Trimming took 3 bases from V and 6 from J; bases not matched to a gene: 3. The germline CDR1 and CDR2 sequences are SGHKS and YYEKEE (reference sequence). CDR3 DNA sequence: TGTGCCAGCAGCTGGACTAGCGGGAGTCCCGAGCAGTACTTC. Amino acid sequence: CASSWTSGSPEQYF. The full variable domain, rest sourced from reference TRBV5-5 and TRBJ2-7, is DAGVTQSPTHLIKTRGQQVTLRCSPISGHKSVSWYQQVLGQGPQFIFQYYEKEERGRGNFPDRFSARQFPNYSSELNVNALLLGDSALYLCASSWTSGSPEQYFGPGTRLTVT.

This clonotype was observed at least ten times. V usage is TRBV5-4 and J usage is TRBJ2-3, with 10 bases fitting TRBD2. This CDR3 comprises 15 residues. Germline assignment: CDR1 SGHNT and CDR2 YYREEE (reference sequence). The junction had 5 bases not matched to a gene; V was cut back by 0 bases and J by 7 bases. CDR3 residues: CASSLVASGGHTQYF. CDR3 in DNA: TGTGCCAGCAGCTTGGTAGCTAGCGGGGGACATACGCAGTATTTT.

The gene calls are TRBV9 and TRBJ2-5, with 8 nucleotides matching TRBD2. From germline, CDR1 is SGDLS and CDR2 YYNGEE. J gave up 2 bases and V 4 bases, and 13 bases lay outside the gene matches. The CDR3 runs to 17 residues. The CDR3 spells CASSQRVGGGTQETQYF. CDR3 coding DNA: TGTGCCAGCAGCCAAAGGGTGGGCGGGGGGACGCAAGAGACCCAGTACTTC.

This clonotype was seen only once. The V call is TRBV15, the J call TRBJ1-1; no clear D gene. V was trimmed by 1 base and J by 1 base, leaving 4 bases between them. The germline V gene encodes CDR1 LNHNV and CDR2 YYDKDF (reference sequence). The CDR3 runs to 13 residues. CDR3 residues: CATSRVWNTEAFF. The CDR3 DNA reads TGTGCCACCAGCAGAGTTTGGAACACTGAAGCTTTCTTT.

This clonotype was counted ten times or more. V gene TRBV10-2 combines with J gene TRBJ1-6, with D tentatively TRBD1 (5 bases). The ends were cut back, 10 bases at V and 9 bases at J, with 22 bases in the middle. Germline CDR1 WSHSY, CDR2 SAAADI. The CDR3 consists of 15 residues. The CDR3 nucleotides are TGCGCCACCCCGGTCCCACCAGGGTGGGGTTCACCCCTCCACTTT. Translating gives CATPVPPGWGSPLHF.

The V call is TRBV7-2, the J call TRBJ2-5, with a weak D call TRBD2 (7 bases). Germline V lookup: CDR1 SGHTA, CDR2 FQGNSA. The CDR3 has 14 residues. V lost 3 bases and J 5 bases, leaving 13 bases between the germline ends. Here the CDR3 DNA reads TGTGCCAGCAGCTTGGGCGGGGGCTGGGAGACCCAGTACTTC. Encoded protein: CASSLGGGWETQYF.

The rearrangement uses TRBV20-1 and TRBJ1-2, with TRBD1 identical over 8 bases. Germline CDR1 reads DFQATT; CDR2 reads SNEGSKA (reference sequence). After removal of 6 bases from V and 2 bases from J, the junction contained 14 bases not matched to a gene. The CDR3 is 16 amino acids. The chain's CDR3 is CSAPTLTGDPNYGYTF. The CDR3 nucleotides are TGCAGTGCACCCACCTTGACAGGGGACCCCAACTATGGCTACACCTTC.

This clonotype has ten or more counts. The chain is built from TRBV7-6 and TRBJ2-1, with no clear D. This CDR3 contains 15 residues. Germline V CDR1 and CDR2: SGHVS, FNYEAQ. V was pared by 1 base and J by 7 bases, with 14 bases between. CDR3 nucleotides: TGTGCCAGCAGCTTAGACTTCTCCCCTGGAAATGAGCAGTTCTTC. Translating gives CASSLDFSPGNEQFF.

CDR3 protein: CASSLWTLGETQYF. The CDR3 region has the DNA TGTGCCAGCAGCCTCTGGACCCTCGGGGAGACCCAGTACTTC. J is TRBJ2-5 and V is TRBV7-8, with unresolved D. The V gene lost 5 bases and the J gene lost 5 bases, with 15 bases spanning the gap. The germline CDR1 and CDR2 sequences are SGHVS and FQNEAQ. The CDR3 has 14 residues.

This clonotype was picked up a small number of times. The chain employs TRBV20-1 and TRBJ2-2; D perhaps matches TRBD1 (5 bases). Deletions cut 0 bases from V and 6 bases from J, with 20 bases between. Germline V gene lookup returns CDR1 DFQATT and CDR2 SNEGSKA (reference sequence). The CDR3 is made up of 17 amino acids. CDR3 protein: CSARDPSFADSSGELFF. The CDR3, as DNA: TGCAGTGCTAGAGACCCATCCTTCGCTGACAGTTCCGGGGAGCTGTTTTTT.

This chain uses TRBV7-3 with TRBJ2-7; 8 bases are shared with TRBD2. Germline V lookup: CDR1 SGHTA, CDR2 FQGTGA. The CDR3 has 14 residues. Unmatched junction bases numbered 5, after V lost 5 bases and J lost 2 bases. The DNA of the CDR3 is TGTGCCAGCAGCACGACTAGCGCCGCCTACGAGCAGTACTTC. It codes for CASSTTSAAYEQYF.

CDR3 sequence: CASSPLTGSNGYTF. The CDR3 nucleotides are TGTGCCAGCAGTCCCCTGACAGGCTCCAATGGCTACACCTTC. V usage is TRBV28 and J usage is TRBJ1-2; D is possibly TRBD1 (6 bases). The V gene's germline CDR1 is MDHEN and CDR2 SYDVKM. The CDR3 is 14 amino acids. Trimming took off 5 bases at V and 6 bases at J, with 16 bases between the two ends.

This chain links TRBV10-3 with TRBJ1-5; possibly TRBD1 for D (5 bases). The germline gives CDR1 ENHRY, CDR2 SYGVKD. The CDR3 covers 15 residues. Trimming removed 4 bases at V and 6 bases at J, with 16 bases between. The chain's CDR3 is CAISVDSRGGQPQHF. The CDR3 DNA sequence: TGTGCCATCAGTGTCGACAGTCGCGGGGGTCAGCCCCAGCATTTT.